This entry is about one T cell receptor (beta chain). Its specificity is not known. These data are taken from a study of CXCR3-negative and CXCR3-positive naive CD8 T cells. The TRB cDNA libraries were prepared by 5' RACE with UMI labels. From the 5' RACE reads, TCRdb lists one entry per CDR3 protein and no DNA. This table holds tens of thousands of distinct CDR3 sequences. The CDR3 covers 15 residues. Germline V gene data show CDR1 as SQVTM and CDR2 as ANQGSEA. Researchers reported sorting every CD8+ T cell subset in triplicate, 330,000 or so cells per sort. Findings and caveats of the study: CXCR3 expression partially decreased after cryopreservation; most assays used fresh PBMCs. Naive cells used TRBV-TRBJ genes in much the same way whether CXCR3-negative or CXCR3-positive; memory cells did not. The study found comparably high diversity in both naive subsets and much lower diversity in memory CD8+ cells.

The sequence derives from a human donor in good health. Some clones in this sample may be carry-over from other donors' samples. The rearrangement joins TRBV29-1 to TRBJ1-2. Sample: memory CD8+ T cells from blood. This chain's CDR3 is CSVDLVEGFTYGYTF.